One and the same sample provided the 3 T cell receptor beta chains below, sequenced in a study of early stage breast cancer tumors. The repertoire was sequenced with immunoSEQ multiplex PCR; TCRdb's copy has only in-frame clones and lacks some. The table has fewer than 70,000 clones, about 83% seen once; the top ten hold about 3.4%. The sample was blood. All receptors derive from a person aged 25 to 39 with breast cancer.

Written as DNA, the CDR3 is TGCGCCAGCAGCTCCAATACAGGGCCCGAGGGTGAGCAGTTCTTC. It specifies CASSSNTGPEGEQFF. The rearrangement uses TRBV5-1 and TRBJ2-1; D is perhaps TRBD1 (6 bases). Germline CDR1 is SGHRS and CDR2 is YFSETQ. The V end lost 3 bases, the J end lost 9 bases, and 19 bases lay between the germline ends. The CDR3 consists of 15 residues.

The J gene is TRBJ2-1, the V gene TRBV15; no reliable D call. The CDR3 is 16 amino acids. V was pared by 0 bases and J by 7 bases, with 16 bases between. Germline lookup yields CDR1 LNHNV and CDR2 YYDKDF (reference sequence). In DNA form, the CDR3 reads TGTGCCACCAGCAGAGATCTCCTCGGAAACCCTAATGAGCAGTTCTTC. Its translation is CATSRDLLGNPNEQFF.

As DNA, the CDR3 is TGTGCCAGCAGCTTAGTCGACAGCACAGATACGCAGTATTTT. Amino acids: CASSLVDSTDTQYF. The chain uses TRBV7-9 and TRBJ2-3, with unresolved D. Trimming removed 1 base from V and 0 bases from J, with 5 bases in between. Germline assignment: CDR1 SEHNR and CDR2 FQNEAQ (reference sequence). The CDR3 consists of 14 residues.